These T cell receptor beta chains were read from a single sample in a study of graft-versus-host responses after intestinal transplantation. These receptors are not linked to any known antigen. Measured with immunoSEQ multiplex PCR; TCRdb has only the in-frame clones, and not every one. Of some 140,000 clones in the sample, over 85% were seen once. This specimen consisted of unstimulated CD4+ T cells sorted from spleen or lymph node cells, obtained before intestinal transplant. These receptors originate from a human donor who received an intestinal transplant. Both conserved end residues are part of each CDR3. Fields, in order: J gene, clone size, D gene, V gene, CDR3 protein, CDR3 DNA. A D gene is named only where the DNA matches it firmly. Clone sizes are given selectively: once, few, many, or a class where the clone is expanded.

J gene: TRBJ1-2
clone size: few
D gene: TRBD1
V gene: TRBV5-6
CDR3 protein: CASSFATGEYYGYTF
CDR3 DNA: TGTGCCAGCAGCTTTGCGACAGGGGAGTACTATGGCTACACCTTC

J gene: TRBJ2-3
clone size: -
D gene: TRBD1
V gene: TRBV7-9
CDR3 protein: CASSHRGPGTDTQYF
CDR3 DNA: TGTGCCAGCAGTCACAGGGGCCCTGGAACAGATACGCAGTATTTT

J gene: TRBJ2-7
clone size: -
D gene: -
V gene: TRBV6-1
CDR3 protein: CASSVQDSDWGEQYF
CDR3 DNA: TGTGCCAGCAGTGTCCAAGACAGTGACTGGGGAGAGCAGTACTTC

J gene: TRBJ1-6
clone size: once
D gene: TRBD1
V gene: TRBV19
CDR3 protein: CASSSVGQGANSPLHF
CDR3 DNA: TGTGCCAGTAGTTCCGTAGGGCAGGGGGCGAATTCACCCCTCCACTTT

J gene: TRBJ2-1
clone size: -
D gene: TRBD1
V gene: TRBV5-4
CDR3 protein: CASTPYRGPYNEQFF
CDR3 DNA: TGTGCCAGCACTCCTTACAGGGGGCCCTACAATGAGCAGTTCTTC

J gene: TRBJ1-1
clone size: few
D gene: -
V gene: TRBV5-6
CDR3 protein: CASNPRATMNTEAFF
CDR3 DNA: TGTGCCAGCAACCCCAGGGCTACTATGAACACTGAAGCTTTCTTT

J gene: TRBJ2-3
clone size: -
D gene: -
V gene: TRBV9
CDR3 protein: CASSVGFRQTDTQYF
CDR3 DNA: TGTGCCAGCAGCGTAGGGTTTCGACAGACAGATACGCAGTATTTT

J gene: TRBJ2-3
clone size: -
D gene: -
V gene: TRBV9
CDR3 protein: CASSVDGLTDTQYF
CDR3 DNA: TGTGCCAGCAGCGTAGACGGACTAACAGATACGCAGTATTTT

J gene: TRBJ1-5
clone size: -
D gene: -
V gene: TRBV9
CDR3 protein: CASSVGQNGQPQHF
CDR3 DNA: TGTGCCAGCAGCGTAGGTCAAAACGGTCAGCCCCAGCATTTT

J gene: TRBJ2-3
clone size: -
D gene: TRBD2
V gene: TRBV18
CDR3 protein: CASSRLAGGSDTQYF
CDR3 DNA: TGTGCCAGCTCGCGACTAGCGGGGGGGTCAGATACGCAGTATTTT

J gene: TRBJ1-6
clone size: -
D gene: -
V gene: TRBV6-5
CDR3 protein: CASSYTEGEGNSPLHF
CDR3 DNA: TGTGCCAGCAGTTACACTGAAGGAGAGGGAAATTCACCCCTCCACTTT

J gene: TRBJ1-1
clone size: -
D gene: TRBD1
V gene: TRBV5-6
CDR3 protein: CASSSLDRAFDHAEAFF
CDR3 DNA: TGTGCCAGCAGCTCGCTGGACAGGGCCTTTGATCACGCTGAAGCTTTCTTT

J gene: TRBJ2-1
clone size: -
D gene: TRBD2
V gene: TRBV5-1
CDR3 protein: CASNSGESYNEQFF
CDR3 DNA: TGCGCCAGCAATAGCGGGGAGTCCTACAATGAGCAGTTCTTC

J gene: TRBJ1-5
clone size: -
D gene: -
V gene: TRBV2
CDR3 protein: CASSEGQSVQPQHF
CDR3 DNA: TGTGCCAGCAGTGAAGGCCAGAGCGTACAGCCCCAGCATTTT

J gene: TRBJ1-2
clone size: -
D gene: TRBD1
V gene: TRBV29-1
CDR3 protein: CSVEGQGSYGYTF
CDR3 DNA: TGCAGCGTTGAAGGACAGGGATCCTATGGCTACACCTTC

J gene: TRBJ2-3
clone size: -
D gene: TRBD2
V gene: TRBV7-3
CDR3 protein: CASSLSSGGGSTQYF
CDR3 DNA: TGTGCCAGCAGCTTATCTAGCGGGGGGGGATCTACGCAGTATTTT

J gene: TRBJ2-5
clone size: few
D gene: TRBD2
V gene: TRBV5-6
CDR3 protein: CASSLTSGETQYF
CDR3 DNA: TGTGCCAGCAGCTTGACTAGCGGGGAGACCCAGTACTTC

J gene: TRBJ2-4
clone size: -
D gene: -
V gene: TRBV5-4
CDR3 protein: CASSPYPSDGGQYF
CDR3 DNA: TGTGCCAGCAGCCCCTATCCTAGCGATGGAGGTCAGTACTTC

J gene: TRBJ2-5
clone size: -
D gene: TRBD2
V gene: TRBV7-9
CDR3 protein: CASTSWTSLGETQYF
CDR3 DNA: TGTGCCAGCACCTCATGGACTAGCCTGGGGGAGACCCAGTACTTC

J gene: TRBJ2-3
clone size: -
D gene: -
V gene: TRBV5-1
CDR3 protein: CASTRGQRYTDTQYF
CDR3 DNA: TGCGCCAGCACCAGAGGACAGCGGTACACAGATACGCAGTATTTT

J gene: TRBJ2-3
clone size: -
D gene: TRBD2
V gene: TRBV7-2
CDR3 protein: CASSFSGGVTDTQYF
CDR3 DNA: TGTGCCAGCAGCTTTAGCGGGGGGGTCACAGATACGCAGTATTTT

J gene: TRBJ2-7
clone size: -
D gene: -
V gene: TRBV11-3
CDR3 protein: CASSLDGIGVVRNHEQYF
CDR3 DNA: TGTGCCAGCAGCTTAGATGGAATTGGTGTTGTCAGAAACCACGAGCAGTACTTC

J gene: TRBJ2-1
clone size: -
D gene: -
V gene: TRBV10-3
CDR3 protein: CATGKISYNEQFF
CDR3 DNA: TGTGCCACAGGGAAGATCTCCTACAATGAGCAGTTCTTC

J gene: TRBJ2-7
clone size: -
D gene: -
V gene: TRBV19
CDR3 protein: CASSAPGLTYEQYF
CDR3 DNA: TGTGCCAGTAGCGCCCCCGGATTAACCTACGAGCAGTACTTC

J gene: TRBJ1-2
clone size: -
D gene: -
V gene: TRBV5-1
CDR3 protein: CASSWGAGETYGYTF
CDR3 DNA: TGCGCCAGCAGCTGGGGTGCTGGGGAGACCTATGGCTACACCTTC

J gene: TRBJ1-2
clone size: -
D gene: -
V gene: TRBV11-2
CDR3 protein: CASSGLAGLGYGYTF
CDR3 DNA: TGTGCCAGCAGCGGGTTGGCTGGGTTAGGCTATGGCTACACCTTC

J gene: TRBJ2-1
clone size: -
D gene: -
V gene: TRBV9
CDR3 protein: CASSVAQLGNEQFF
CDR3 DNA: TGTGCCAGCAGCGTAGCACAGTTAGGGAATGAGCAGTTCTTC

J gene: TRBJ1-4
clone size: -
D gene: TRBD1
V gene: TRBV6-5
CDR3 protein: CASSYSGTGNEKLFF
CDR3 DNA: TGTGCCAGCAGTTACTCTGGGACAGGGAATGAAAAACTGTTTTTT